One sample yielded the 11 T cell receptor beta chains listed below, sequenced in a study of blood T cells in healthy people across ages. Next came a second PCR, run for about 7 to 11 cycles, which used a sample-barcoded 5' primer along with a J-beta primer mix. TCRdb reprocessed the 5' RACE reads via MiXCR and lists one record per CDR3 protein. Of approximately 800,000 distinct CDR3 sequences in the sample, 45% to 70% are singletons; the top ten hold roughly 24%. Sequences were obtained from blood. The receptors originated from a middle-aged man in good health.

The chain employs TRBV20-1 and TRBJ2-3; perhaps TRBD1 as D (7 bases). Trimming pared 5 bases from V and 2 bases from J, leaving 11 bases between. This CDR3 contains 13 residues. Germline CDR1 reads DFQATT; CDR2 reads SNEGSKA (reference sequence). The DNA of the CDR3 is TGCAGTGCTCTCAGGGGGGACACAGATACGCAGTATTTT. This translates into CSALRGDTDTQYF.

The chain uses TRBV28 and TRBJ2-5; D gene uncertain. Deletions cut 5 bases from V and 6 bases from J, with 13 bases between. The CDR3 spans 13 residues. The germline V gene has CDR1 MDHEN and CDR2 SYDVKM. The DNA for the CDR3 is TGTGCCAGCAGTAAACAGAGATCGAAGACCCAGTACTTC. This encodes CASSKQRSKTQYF.

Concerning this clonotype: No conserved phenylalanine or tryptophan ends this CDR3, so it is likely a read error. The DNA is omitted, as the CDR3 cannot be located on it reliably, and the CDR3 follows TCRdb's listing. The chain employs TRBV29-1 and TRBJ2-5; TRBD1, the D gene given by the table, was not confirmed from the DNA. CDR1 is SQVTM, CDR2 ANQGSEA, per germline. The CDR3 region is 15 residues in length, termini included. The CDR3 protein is CSVESGPWSGYTFGS.

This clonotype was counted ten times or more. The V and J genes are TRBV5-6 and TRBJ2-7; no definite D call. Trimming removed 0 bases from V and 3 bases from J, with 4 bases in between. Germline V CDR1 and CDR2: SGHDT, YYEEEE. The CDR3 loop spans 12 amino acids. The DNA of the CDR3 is TGTGCCAGCAGCTTGGACTTCTACGAGCAGTACTTC. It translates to CASSLDFYEQYF.

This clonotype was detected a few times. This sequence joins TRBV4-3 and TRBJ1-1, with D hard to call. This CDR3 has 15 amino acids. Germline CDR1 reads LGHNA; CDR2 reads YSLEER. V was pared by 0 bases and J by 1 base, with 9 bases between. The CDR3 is CASSQEGWGNTEAFF. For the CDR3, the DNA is TGCGCCAGCAGCCAAGAAGGGTGGGGGAACACTGAAGCTTTCTTT.

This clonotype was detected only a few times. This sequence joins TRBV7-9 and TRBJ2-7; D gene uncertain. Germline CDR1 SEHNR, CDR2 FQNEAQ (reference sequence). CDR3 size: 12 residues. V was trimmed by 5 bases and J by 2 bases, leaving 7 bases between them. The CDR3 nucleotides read TGTGCCAGCAGCGACGAGGCCTACGAGCAGTACTTC. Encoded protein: CASSDEAYEQYF. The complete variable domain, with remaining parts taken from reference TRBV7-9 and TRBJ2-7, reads DTGVSQNPRHKITKRGQNVTFRCDPISEHNRLYWYRQTLGQGPEFLTYFQNEAQLEKSRLLSDRFSAERPKGSFSTLEIQRTEQGDSAMYLCASSDEAYEQYFGPGTRLTVT.

The CDR3 sequence: CASSLALGPIAKNIQYF. CDR3 sequence (DNA): TGTGCCAGCAGCTTAGCTCTCGGCCCCATAGCCAAAAACATTCAGTACTTC. The genes are TRBV7-2 and TRBJ2-4; D unclear. The ends were cut back, 0 bases at V and 0 bases at J, with 12 bases in the middle. The length of the CDR3 is 17 residues. CDR1 is SGHTA, CDR2 FQGNSA, per germline.

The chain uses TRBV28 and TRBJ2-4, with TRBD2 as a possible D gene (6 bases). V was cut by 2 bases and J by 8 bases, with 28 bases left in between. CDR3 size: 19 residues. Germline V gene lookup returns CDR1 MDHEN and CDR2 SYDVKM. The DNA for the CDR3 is TGTGCCAGCAGTTTAGGAGGGTCGGGATCTCCAAGATTCGTGGACATTCAGTACTTC. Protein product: CASSLGGSGSPRFVDIQYF. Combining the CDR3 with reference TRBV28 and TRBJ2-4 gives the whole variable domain DVKVTQSSRYLVKRTGEKVFLECVQDMDHENMFWYRQDPGLGLRLIYFSYDVKMKEKGDIPEGYSVSREKKERFSLILESASTNQTSMYLCASSLGGSGSPRFVDIQYFGAGTRLSVL.

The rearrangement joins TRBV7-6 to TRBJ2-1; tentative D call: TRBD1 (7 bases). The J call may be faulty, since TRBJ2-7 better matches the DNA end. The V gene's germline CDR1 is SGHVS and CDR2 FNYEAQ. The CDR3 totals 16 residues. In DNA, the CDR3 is TGTGCCAGCAGGCCGATACGGGGGACAGACTACAATGAGCAGTACTTC. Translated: CASRPIRGTDYNEQYF.

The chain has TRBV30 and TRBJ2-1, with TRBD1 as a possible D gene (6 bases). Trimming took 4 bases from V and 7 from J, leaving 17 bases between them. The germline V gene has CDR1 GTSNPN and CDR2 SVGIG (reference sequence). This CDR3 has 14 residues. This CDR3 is CAWKRGRGMNEQFF. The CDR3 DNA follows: TGTGCCTGGAAAAGGGGCAGGGGAATGAATGAGCAGTTCTTC.

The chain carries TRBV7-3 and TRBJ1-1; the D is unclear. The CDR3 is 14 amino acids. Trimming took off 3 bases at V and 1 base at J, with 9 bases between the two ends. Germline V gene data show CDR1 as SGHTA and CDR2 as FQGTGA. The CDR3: CASSLPGRNTEAFF. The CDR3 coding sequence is TGTGCCAGCAGCTTGCCAGGACGGAACACTGAAGCTTTCTTT.